The 14 T cell receptor beta chains given below trace back to one sample, sequenced in a study of blood T cell repertoires in COVID-19. Profiling relied on immunoSEQ multiplex PCR, and the TCRdb table lists in-frame clones only, not all of them. The table has about 88,000 clones, roughly 91% seen once; the top ten hold roughly 7%. Sequenced: peripheral blood. Every receptor here comes from a young man with COVID-19, enrolled during active disease.

The CDR3 protein is CASSVRWSSYNEQFF. DNA for the CDR3: TGTGCCAGCAGTGTCCGGTGGAGCTCCTACAATGAGCAGTTCTTC. The genes are TRBV27 and TRBJ2-1; D gene uncertain. The V gene's germline CDR1 is MNHEY and CDR2 SMNVEV (reference sequence). This CDR3 region has 15 residues. Trimming left V 5 bases short and J 0 bases short, with 11 bases between.

The chain is built from TRBV19 and TRBJ1-5; 7 positions agree with TRBD1. There are 15 residues in the CDR3. Trimming at V came to 0 bases and at J to 10 bases, leaving 9 bases not matched to a gene. Looked up from germline, CDR1 is LNHDA and CDR2 is SQIVND (reference sequence). CDR3 sequence (DNA): TGTGCCAGTAGTATAGATAGCACAGGGGCCCTTCCCCAGCATTTT. As protein: CASSIDSTGALPQHF.

The chain joins TRBV6-2 or TRBV6-3 to TRBJ1-2; TRBD1 matches 8 bases. J lost 2 bases, V lost 6 bases, and 11 bases had no gene match. The V gene's germline CDR1 is MNHEY and CDR2 SVGEGT. The CDR3 contains 16 residues. The DNA for the CDR3 is TGTGCCAGCAGCGCGCCCCCCAGGGGGCGAAACTATGGCTACACCTTC. It specifies CASSAPPRGRNYGYTF.

This rearrangement joins TRBV4-3 to TRBJ1-2, with 7 bases identical to TRBD1. V trimming: 5 bases; J trimming: 4 bases; junction bases outside the gene matches: 7. This CDR3 is built from 14 residues. CDR1 and CDR2 (germline): LGHNA, YSLEER. In DNA form, the CDR3 reads TGCGCCAGCAGCACCCGGGACAGACTCTATGGCTACACCTTC. Its protein product is CASSTRDRLYGYTF.

The genes are TRBV4-2 and TRBJ2-5; 12 nucleotides line up with TRBD2. J lost 4 bases, V lost 1 base, and 7 bases had no gene match. CDR1 and CDR2 from the germline V gene are LGHNA and YNFKEQ. The CDR3 is 17 residues long. The CDR3 DNA is TGTGCCAGCAGCCAAGCCTTCTCTAGCGGGAGGGGAGAGACCCAGTACTTC. It is translated as CASSQAFSSGRGETQYF.

The chain employs TRBV4-1 and TRBJ2-4, with D unclear. V gave up 1 base and J gave up 4 bases, with 5 bases separating them. CDR3 size: 13 residues. CDR1 MGHRA and CDR2 YSYEKL come from the germline V gene. CDR3 in amino acids: CASSQAGKNIQYF. The CDR3 DNA follows: TGCGCCAGCAGCCAAGCGGGTAAAAACATTCAGTACTTC.

V usage is TRBV15 and J usage is TRBJ2-1; 7 nucleotides match TRBD1. Germline CDR1 reads LNHNV; CDR2 reads YYDKDF (reference sequence). Trimming cost V 1 base and J 7 bases; bases outside gene matches: 7. The CDR3 length is 15 residues. CDR3 DNA: TGTGCCACCAGCAGAGCCCACAAGGGGGCGAATGAGCAGTTCTTC. Protein sequence: CATSRAHKGANEQFF.

The rearrangement links TRBV24-1 to TRBJ2-2; 7 bases align to TRBD2. The trim removed 3 bases at V and 3 bases at J, leaving 9 bases unmatched. The CDR3 is 17 amino acids. Looked up from germline, CDR1 is KGHDR and CDR2 is SFDVKD. The chain's CDR3 is CATSDPKAGSYTGELFF. DNA of the CDR3: TGTGCCACCAGTGATCCAAAAGCGGGGAGTTACACCGGGGAGCTGTTTTTT.

This chain links TRBV6-2 or TRBV6-3 with TRBJ2-7, with 8 bases fitting TRBD1. The CDR3 is 14 amino acids. Germline V gives CDR1 MNHEY, CDR2 SVGEGT. With 5 bases clipped from V and 4 bases from J, the junction kept 7 bases outside the gene matches. The CDR3 DNA reads as TGTGCCAGCAGTATCGACAGGGGCCCGTACGAGCAGTACTTC. It is translated as CASSIDRGPYEQYF.

The chain is built from TRBV19 and TRBJ1-5; 10 bases align to TRBD1. Germline CDR1 and CDR2: LNHDA and SQIVND (reference sequence). J lost 6 bases, V lost 5 bases, and 7 bases had no gene match. The CDR3 has 15 residues. The CDR3 DNA follows: TGTGCCAGTAGTTCTCACCGGGACAGGGGTCAGCCCCAGCATTTT. Translated, it gives CASSSHRDRGQPQHF.

This chain links TRBV27 with TRBJ1-2; possibly TRBD1 for D (5 bases). From germline, CDR1 is MNHEY and CDR2 SMNVEV (reference sequence). V was trimmed by 8 bases and J by 5 bases, leaving 15 bases between them. The CDR3 is made up of 13 amino acids. CDR3 protein: CASGPRQGYGYTF. DNA for the CDR3: TGTGCCAGCGGACCACGGCAGGGATATGGCTACACCTTC.

In the case of this clone: At the DNA level, this CDR3 is encoded by other sequences in the same sample as well. The chain uses TRBV5-6 and TRBJ2-1; D remains ambiguous. This CDR3 spans 12 amino acids. CDR1 is SGHDT and CDR2 is YYEEEE in the germline V gene. Trimming cost V 4 bases and J 6 bases, with 8 bases left between them. In DNA form, the CDR3 reads TGTGCCAGCAGCCTCGGTGTCAATGAGCAGTTCTTC. This codes for CASSLGVNEQFF.

This clone has more than one count but fewer than ten. The rearrangement links TRBV10-3 to TRBJ2-3; possible D gene TRBD2, 5 bases. The CDR3 runs to 14 residues. V was pared by 6 bases and J by 0 bases, with 10 bases between. From germline, CDR1 is ENHRY and CDR2 SYGVKD. Here the CDR3 reads CAIRGAFSTDTQYF. As DNA, the CDR3 is TGTGCCATCAGGGGAGCTTTCAGCACAGATACGCAGTATTTT.

This clone was picked up a small number of times. This chain links TRBV7-2 with TRBJ1-2; 7 bases align to TRBD1. The junction had 1 base not matched to a gene; V was cut back by 0 bases and J by 3 bases. The CDR3 runs 14 residues. Looked up from germline, CDR1 is SGHTA and CDR2 is FQGNSA. The CDR3 is CASSLAGGYYGYTF. The CDR3 nucleotides read TGTGCCAGCAGCTTAGCAGGGGGCTACTATGGCTACACCTTC.